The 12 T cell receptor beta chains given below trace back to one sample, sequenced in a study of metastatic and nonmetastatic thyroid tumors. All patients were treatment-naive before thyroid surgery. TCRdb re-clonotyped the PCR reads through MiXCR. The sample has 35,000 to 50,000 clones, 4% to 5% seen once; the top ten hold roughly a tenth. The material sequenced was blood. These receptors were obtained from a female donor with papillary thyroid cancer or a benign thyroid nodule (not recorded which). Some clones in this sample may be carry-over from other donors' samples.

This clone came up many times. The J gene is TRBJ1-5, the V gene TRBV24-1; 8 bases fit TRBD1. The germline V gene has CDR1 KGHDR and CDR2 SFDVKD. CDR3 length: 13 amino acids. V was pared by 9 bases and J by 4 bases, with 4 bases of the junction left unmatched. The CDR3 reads CATEQGENQPQHF. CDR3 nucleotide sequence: TGTGCCACCGAACAGGGGGAGAATCAGCCCCAGCATTTT.

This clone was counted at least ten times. The CDR3 protein is CSARDSNRDKSYTF. The CDR3 region has the DNA TGCAGTGCTAGAGATTCTAACAGGGATAAGAGCTACACCTTC. This rearrangement joins TRBV20-1 to TRBJ1-2, with D possibly TRBD1 on 6 matching bases. The CDR3 has 14 amino acids. CDR1 is DFQATT and CDR2 is SNEGSKA in the germline V gene (reference sequence). With 0 bases removed from V and 9 bases from J, the gap between germline ends came to 17 bases.

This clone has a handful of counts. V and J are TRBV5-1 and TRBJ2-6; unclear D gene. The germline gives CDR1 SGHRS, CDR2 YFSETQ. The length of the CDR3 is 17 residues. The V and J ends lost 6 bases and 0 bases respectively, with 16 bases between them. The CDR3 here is CASILGLPPSGANVLTF. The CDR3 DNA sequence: TGCGCCAGCATCCTCGGGTTACCCCCCTCTGGGGCCAACGTCCTGACTTTC.

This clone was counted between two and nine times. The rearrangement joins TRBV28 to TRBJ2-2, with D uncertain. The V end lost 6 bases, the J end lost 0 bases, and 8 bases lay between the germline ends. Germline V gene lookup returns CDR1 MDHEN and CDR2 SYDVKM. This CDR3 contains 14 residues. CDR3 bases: TGTGCCAGCAGGGTTGGGGCGAACACCGGGGAGCTGTTTTTT. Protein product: CASRVGANTGELFF. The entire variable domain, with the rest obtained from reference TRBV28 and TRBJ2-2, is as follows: DVKVTQSSRYLVKRTGEKVFLECVQDMDHENMFWYRQDPGLGLRLIYFSYDVKMKEKGDIPEGYSVSREKKERFSLILESASTNQTSMYLCASRVGANTGELFFGEGSRLTVL.

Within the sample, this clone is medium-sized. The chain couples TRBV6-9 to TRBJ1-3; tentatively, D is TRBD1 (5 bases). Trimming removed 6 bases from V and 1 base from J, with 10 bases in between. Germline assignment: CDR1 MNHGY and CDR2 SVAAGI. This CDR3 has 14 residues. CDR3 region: CASRGRTSGNTIYF. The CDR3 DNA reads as TGTGCCAGCAGGGGACGGACGTCTGGAAACACCATATATTTT.

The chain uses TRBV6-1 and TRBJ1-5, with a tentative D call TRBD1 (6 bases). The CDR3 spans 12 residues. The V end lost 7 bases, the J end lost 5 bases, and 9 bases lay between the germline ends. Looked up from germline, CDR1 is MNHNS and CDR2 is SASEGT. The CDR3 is CASIDRYQPQHF. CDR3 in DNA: TGTGCCAGCATCGACAGGTATCAGCCCCAGCATTTT.

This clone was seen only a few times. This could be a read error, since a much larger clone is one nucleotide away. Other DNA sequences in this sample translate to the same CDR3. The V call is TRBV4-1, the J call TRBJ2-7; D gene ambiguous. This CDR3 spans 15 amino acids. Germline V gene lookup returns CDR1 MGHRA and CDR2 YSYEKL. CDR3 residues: CASSQESASSYEQYF. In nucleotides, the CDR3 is TGCGCCAGTAGCCAAGAGAGCGCGAGCTCCTACGAGCAGTACTTC.

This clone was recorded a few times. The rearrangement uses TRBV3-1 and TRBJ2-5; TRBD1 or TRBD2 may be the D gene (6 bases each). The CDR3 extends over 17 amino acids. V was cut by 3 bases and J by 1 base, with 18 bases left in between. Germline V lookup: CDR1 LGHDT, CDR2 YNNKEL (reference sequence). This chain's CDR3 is CASSQSPGGGVQETQYF. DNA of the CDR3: TGTGCCAGCAGCCAGTCCCCCGGGGGCGGGGTCCAAGAGACCCAGTACTTC.

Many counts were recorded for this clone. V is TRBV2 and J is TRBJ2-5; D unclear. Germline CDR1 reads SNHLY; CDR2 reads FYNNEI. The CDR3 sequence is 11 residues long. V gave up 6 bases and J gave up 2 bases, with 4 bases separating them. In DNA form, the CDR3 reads TGTGCCAGCAGAAAACAAGAGACCCAGTACTTC. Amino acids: CASRKQETQYF.

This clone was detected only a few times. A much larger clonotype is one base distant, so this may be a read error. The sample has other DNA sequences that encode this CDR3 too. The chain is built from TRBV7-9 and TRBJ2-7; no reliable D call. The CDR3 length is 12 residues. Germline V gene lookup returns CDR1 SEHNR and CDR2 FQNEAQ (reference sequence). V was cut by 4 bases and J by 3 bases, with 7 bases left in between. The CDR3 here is CASSSRGYEQYF. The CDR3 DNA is TGTGCCAGCAGCTCCCGTGGCTACGAGCAGTACTTC.

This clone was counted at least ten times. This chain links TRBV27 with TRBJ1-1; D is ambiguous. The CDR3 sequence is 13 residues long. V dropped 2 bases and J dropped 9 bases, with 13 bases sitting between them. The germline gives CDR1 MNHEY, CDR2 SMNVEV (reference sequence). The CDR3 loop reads CASSLDLASKAFF. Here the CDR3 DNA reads TGTGCCAGCAGTTTAGATTTGGCCAGTAAAGCTTTCTTT.

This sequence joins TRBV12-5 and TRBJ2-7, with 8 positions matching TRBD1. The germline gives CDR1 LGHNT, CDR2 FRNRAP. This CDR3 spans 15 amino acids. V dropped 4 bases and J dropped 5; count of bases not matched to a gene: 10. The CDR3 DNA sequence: TGTGCTAGTGGTTCCGGACAGGGCAAATCGCACGAGCAGTACTTC. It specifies CASGSGQGKSHEQYF.